This passage covers 11 T cell receptor beta chains from one sample sequenced in a study of siplizumab effects on memory and regulatory T cells. TCRdb keeps only in-frame clones here, not all; method: immunoSEQ multiplex PCR. The top ten hold 1.5% to 2% of the sample, which has fewer than 70,000 clones, 88% seen once. The specimen sequenced was Tregs sorted from blood. The receptors were gathered from a human donor in good health.

The gene calls are TRBV5-1 and TRBJ1-6, with D perhaps matching TRBD1 (6 bases). Germline values: CDR1 SGHRS, CDR2 YFSETQ. This CDR3 region has 16 residues. Trimming cost V 4 bases and J 2 bases, with 13 bases left between them. The CDR3 loop reads CASSVGRGAYNSPLHF. CDR3 DNA: TGCGCCAGCAGCGTTGGCAGGGGCGCCTATAATTCACCCCTCCACTTT. Together with reference TRBV5-1 and TRBJ1-6, the CDR3 gives the full variable domain: KAGVTQTPRYLIKTRGQQVTLSCSPISGHRSVSWYQQTPGQGLQFLFEYFSETQRNKGNFPGRFSGRQFSNSRSEMNVSTLELGDSALYLCASSVGRGAYNSPLHFGNGTRLTVT.

The chain is built from TRBV9 and TRBJ1-1, with D perhaps matching TRBD1 (5 bases). V shed 3 bases and J shed 5 bases, with 14 bases lying between them. Germline V gene data show CDR1 as SGDLS and CDR2 as YYNGEE. This CDR3 contains 14 residues. This CDR3 reads CASSGGQGRTEAFF. In DNA, the CDR3 is TGTGCCAGCAGCGGCGGTCAGGGACGGACTGAAGCTTTCTTT.

V and J are TRBV6-7 and TRBJ1-4; the match to TRBD1 covers 9 bases. TRBV6-7 qualifies as an ORF whose function is uncertain. This CDR3 contains 16 residues. V gave up 6 bases and J gave up 1 base; unmatched junction bases: 6. This CDR3 reads CASSKGQGRTNEKLFF. DNA of the CDR3: TGTGCCAGCAGCAAAGGACAGGGGAGAACTAATGAAAAACTGTTTTTT.

The chain has TRBV2 and TRBJ2-1, with 10 positions matching TRBD2. Germline V gene lookup returns CDR1 SNHLY and CDR2 FYNNEI. With V trimmed by 2 bases and J by 6 bases, 4 bases remained unmatched. This CDR3 is built from 15 residues. The CDR3 DNA sequence: TGTGCCAGCAGTGAAACGGGACTAGCGATCAATGAGCAGTTCTTC. This codes for CASSETGLAINEQFF.

The V and J genes are TRBV6-1 and TRBJ2-7; TRBD1 might be the D (6 bases). Germline assignment: CDR1 MNHNS and CDR2 SASEGT. This CDR3 is built from 16 residues. The germline V and J ends were trimmed by 4 bases and 7 bases, with 23 bases remaining between them. The CDR3 DNA is TGTGCCAGCAGTGTAGACAAATGGACAGTTCTAGGGGAGCAGTACTTC. Residues: CASSVDKWTVLGEQYF.

This clone is a singleton in its sample. The CDR3 protein is CASSHPRSSPRDYNEQFF. CDR3 DNA sequence: TGTGCCAGCAGCCACCCCCGGTCCTCCCCTAGGGATTACAATGAGCAGTTCTTC. This rearrangement joins TRBV7-2 to TRBJ2-1; no clear D. Trimming took 5 bases from V and 4 from J, leaving 24 bases between them. Germline CDR1 is SGHTA and CDR2 is FQGNSA. This CDR3 is built from 18 residues.

J is TRBJ2-1 and V is TRBV7-9; D not resolved. Germline V lookup: CDR1 SEHNR, CDR2 FQNEAQ (reference sequence). The CDR3 spans 13 residues. Trimming removed 5 bases from V and 8 bases from J, with 13 bases in between. CDR3 nucleotide sequence: TGTGCCAGCAGCCGCCTCAGTAACGATGAGCAGTTCTTC. It codes for CASSRLSNDEQFF.

This chain connects TRBV6-6 to TRBJ1-5; TRBD1 aligns across 9 bases. This CDR3 has 14 amino acids. Looked up from germline, CDR1 is MNHNY and CDR2 is SVGAGI (reference sequence). The V gene end was trimmed by 2 bases and the J gene end by 7 bases; junction bases not matched to a gene: 3. The CDR3 sequence is CASSYRQGVQPQHF. The CDR3 DNA follows: TGTGCCAGCAGTTACCGACAGGGGGTACAGCCCCAGCATTTT.

The chain uses TRBV11-2 and TRBJ2-7; TRBD1 aligns across 9 bases. V dropped 1 base and J dropped 6; count of bases not matched to a gene: 4. There are 14 residues in the CDR3. The germline V gene has CDR1 SGHAT and CDR2 FQNNGV. The CDR3: CASSLAGQGTEQYF. Here the CDR3 DNA reads TGTGCCAGCAGCTTAGCGGGACAGGGAACCGAGCAGTACTTC.

The CDR3 loop reads CASSSPTGQETQYF. The CDR3, as DNA: TGTGCCAGCAGCTCGCCAACGGGACAAGAGACCCAGTACTTC. V gene TRBV7-8 combines with J gene TRBJ2-5; TRBD2 is a possible D gene (5 bases). V was clipped by 4 bases and J by 2 bases, with 11 bases between them. The CDR3 consists of 14 residues. CDR1 is SGHVS and CDR2 is FQNEAQ in the germline V gene.

This clone counts as medium-sized (0.01 to 0.1%). Other DNA sequences within the sample encode an identical CDR3. The CDR3 loop is CASSLGQDYGYTF. The CDR3 DNA reads as TGCGCCAGCAGCTTGGGACAGGACTATGGCTACACCTTC. V gene TRBV5-1 combines with J gene TRBJ1-2; perhaps TRBD1 as D (6 bases). The V end was cut by 0 bases, the J end by 3 bases, with 6 bases between. This CDR3 has 13 amino acids. CDR1 is SGHRS and CDR2 is YFSETQ in the germline V gene.